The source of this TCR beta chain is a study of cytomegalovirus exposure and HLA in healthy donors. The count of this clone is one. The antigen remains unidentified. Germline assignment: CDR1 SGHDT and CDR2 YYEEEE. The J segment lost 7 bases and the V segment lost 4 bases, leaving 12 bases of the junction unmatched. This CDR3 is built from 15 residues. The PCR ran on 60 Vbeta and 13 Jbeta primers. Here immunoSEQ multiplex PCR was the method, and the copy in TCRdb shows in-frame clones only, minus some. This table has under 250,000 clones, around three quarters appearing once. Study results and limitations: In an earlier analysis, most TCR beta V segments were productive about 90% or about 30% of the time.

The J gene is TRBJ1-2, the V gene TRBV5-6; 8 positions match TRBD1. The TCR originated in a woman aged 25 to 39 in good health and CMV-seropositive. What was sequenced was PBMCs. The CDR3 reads CASSPDRVYLRGYTF. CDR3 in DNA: TGTGCCAGCAGCCCGGACAGGGTGTATCTTCGTGGCTACACCTTC. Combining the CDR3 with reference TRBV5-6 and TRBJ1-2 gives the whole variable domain DAGVTQSPTHLIKTRGQQVTLRCSPKSGHDTVSWYQQALGQGPQFIFQYYEEEERQRGNFPDRFSGHQFPNYSSELNVNALLLGDSALYLCASSPDRVYLRGYTFGSGTRLTVV.